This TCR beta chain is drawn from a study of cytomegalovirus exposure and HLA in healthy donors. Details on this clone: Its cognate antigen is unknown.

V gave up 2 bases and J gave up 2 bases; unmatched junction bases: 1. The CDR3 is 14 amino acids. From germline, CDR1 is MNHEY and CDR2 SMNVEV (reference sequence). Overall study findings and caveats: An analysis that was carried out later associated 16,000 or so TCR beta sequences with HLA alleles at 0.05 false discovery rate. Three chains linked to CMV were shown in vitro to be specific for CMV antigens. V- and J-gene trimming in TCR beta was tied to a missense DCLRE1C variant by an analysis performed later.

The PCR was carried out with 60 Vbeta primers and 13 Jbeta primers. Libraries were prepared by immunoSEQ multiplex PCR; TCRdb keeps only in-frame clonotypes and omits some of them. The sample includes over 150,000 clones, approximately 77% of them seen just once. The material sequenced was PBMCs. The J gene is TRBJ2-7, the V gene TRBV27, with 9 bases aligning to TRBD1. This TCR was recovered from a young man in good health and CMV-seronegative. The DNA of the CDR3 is TGTGCCAGCAGTTTAAGGACAGGGGCCTACGAGCAGTACTTC. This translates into CASSLRTGAYEQYF.